These 2 T cell receptor beta chains were all obtained from the same sample, sequenced in a study of neurological immune-mediated disorders. TCRdb recomputed calls from the 5' RACE reads with MiXCR, one row per CDR3 protein. The repertoire holds about 50,000 distinct CDR3 sequences, with 10% as singletons. The material sequenced was PBMCs. The receptors were gathered from a man in his sixties or seventies with HTLV-1-associated myelopathy (HAM/TSP).

This clonotype was counted ten times or more. The gene calls are TRBV6-5 and TRBJ2-2; perhaps TRBD2 as D (5 bases). V lost 4 bases and J 12 bases, leaving 21 bases between the germline ends. Germline loops: CDR1 MNHEY, CDR2 SVGAGI. The CDR3 contains 15 residues. Here the CDR3 DNA reads TGTGCCAGCAGTTTACAAGGGCGGCTTCCGGGGAAGCTGTTTTTT. Translation gives CASSLQGRLPGKLFF.

There are a few counts of this clonotype. The chain couples TRBV5-1 to TRBJ2-7; tentatively, D is TRBD1 or TRBD2 (5 bases each). Trimming left V 6 bases short and J 0 bases short, with 13 bases between. CDR1 is SGHRS, CDR2 YFSETQ, per germline. This CDR3 region has 14 residues. The CDR3 sequence: CASKTWGSSYEQYF. The CDR3 bases are TGCGCCAGCAAAACGTGGGGGAGCTCCTACGAGCAGTACTTC.